This passage covers 27 T cell receptor beta chains from one sample sequenced in a study of T cell responses to AZD1222 COVID-19 vaccine. The protocol was immunoSEQ multiplex PCR, while the TCRdb copy is restricted to in-frame clones and leaves out a portion. The sample records under 150,000 clones, roughly 92% being singletons. Sequencing was performed on peripheral blood, taken on day 0 of AZD1222 vaccination. These receptors all stem from an adult in good health.

The J gene is TRBJ1-2, the V gene TRBV3-1 (or the pseudogene TRBV3-2); 9 bases match TRBD1. CDR1 and CDR2 (germline): LGHDT, YNNKEL (reference sequence). The trim removed 3 bases at V and 7 bases at J, leaving 9 bases unmatched. The CDR3 is made up of 15 amino acids. The DNA of the CDR3 is TGTGCCAGCAGCCAGAACCCACAGGGGGCGGGTGGCTACACCTTC. Amino acid sequence: CASSQNPQGAGGYTF.

The chain recombines TRBV7-8 with TRBJ1-2; no clear D. V lost 1 base and J lost 1, with 4 bases in between. The CDR3 is 13 residues long. Germline CDR1 reads SGHVS; CDR2 reads FQNEAQ. CDR3 coding DNA: TGTGCCAGCAGCTTAGACAGTAACTATGGCTACACCTTC. As protein: CASSLDSNYGYTF.

CDR3 bases: TGTGCCACCAGCAGAGATGGGAGAGAAGCTTTCTTT. Its translation: CATSRDGREAFF. V and J are TRBV15 and TRBJ1-1; D is unresolved. The germline V and J ends were trimmed by 0 bases and 8 bases, with 7 bases remaining between them. The CDR3 has 12 residues. Germline CDR1 is LNHNV and CDR2 is YYDKDF (reference sequence).

The gene calls are TRBV5-1 and TRBJ2-7; the match to TRBD2 covers 13 bases. The germline V gene has CDR1 SGHRS and CDR2 YFSETQ. The V and J ends lost 2 bases and 2 bases, in that order; junction bases with no gene match: 7. The CDR3 has 17 amino acids. The CDR3 sequence is CASSFKGTSGTPYEQYF. The CDR3 DNA follows: TGCGCCAGCAGCTTTAAAGGGACTAGCGGGACTCCCTACGAGCAGTACTTC.

The chain uses TRBV27 and TRBJ2-3, with D possibly being TRBD2 (6 bases). V was pared by 5 bases and J by 4 bases, with 19 bases between. The CDR3 extends over 16 amino acids. Per germline, CDR1 MNHEY and CDR2 SMNVEV (reference sequence). This CDR3 is CASSPFSGSRADTQYF. Here the CDR3 DNA reads TGTGCCAGCAGTCCCTTTAGCGGCTCCCGAGCAGATACGCAGTATTTT.

This clone was observed a single time. The genes are TRBV7-9 and TRBJ2-3; D not resolved. CDR3 length: 17 residues. V was trimmed by 0 bases and J by 2 bases, leaving 15 bases between them. Germline V gene sequence: CDR1 SEHNR, CDR2 FQNEAQ (reference sequence). CDR3 DNA sequence: TGTGCCAGCAGCTTAGCATTCTCGCGCGTTTTCACAGATACGCAGTATTTT. Encoded protein: CASSLAFSRVFTDTQYF.

V gene TRBV7-2 combines with J gene TRBJ2-3; D is possibly TRBD1 or TRBD2 (6 bases each). V lost 0 bases, J lost 2 bases, and 15 bases lay in between. This CDR3 has 17 amino acids. Germline CDR1 reads SGHTA; CDR2 reads FQGNSA. DNA for the CDR3: TGTGCCAGCAGCTTAGCCTGGGGGGCGCAGACCACAGATACGCAGTATTTT. As protein: CASSLAWGAQTTDTQYF.

This clone was seen more than once but under ten times. The V and J genes are TRBV7-2 and TRBJ2-2, with D unresolved. V was shortened by 1 base and J by 3 bases, with 6 bases between the two germline ends. This CDR3 is 14 amino acids long. Germline CDR1 SGHTA, CDR2 FQGNSA. CDR3 nucleotide sequence: TGTGCCAGCAGCTTAGAACTTCACACCGGGGAGCTGTTTTTT. Translated: CASSLELHTGELFF. The complete variable domain, with remaining parts taken from reference TRBV7-2 and TRBJ2-2, reads GAGVSQSPSNKVTEKGKDVELRCDPISGHTALYWYRQSLGQGLEFLIYFQGNSAPDKSGLPSDRFSAERTGGSVSTLTIQRTQQEDSAVYLCASSLELHTGELFFGEGSRLTVL.

As DNA, the CDR3 is TGTGCCAGCTCACCCACAGGGGCCCTAAACTATGGCTACACCTTC. Protein product: CASSPTGALNYGYTF. V gene TRBV18 combines with J gene TRBJ1-2, with 7 nucleotides matching TRBD1. Per germline, CDR1 KGHSH and CDR2 LQKENI. With 3 bases clipped from V and 2 bases from J, the junction kept 6 bases outside the gene matches. CDR3 length equals 15 residues.

V gene TRBV6-5 combines with J gene TRBJ2-5, with D possibly TRBD2 on 6 matching bases. This CDR3 has 14 amino acids. V was clipped by 9 bases and J by 5 bases, with 19 bases between them. Germline CDR1 and CDR2: MNHEY and SVGAGI. CDR3 amino acids: CASQKPGGVETQYF. CDR3 DNA: TGTGCCAGTCAAAAACCCGGCGGGGTGGAGACCCAGTACTTC.

This chain links TRBV15 with TRBJ2-7, with D possibly TRBD2 on 5 matching bases. V lost 0 bases and J 4 bases, leaving 10 bases between the germline ends. This CDR3 region has 14 residues. Germline-derived CDR1 and CDR2 are LNHNV and YYDKDF (reference sequence). CDR3 in amino acids: CATSRDRGVYEQYF. As DNA, the CDR3 is TGTGCCACCAGCAGAGATCGGGGTGTATACGAGCAGTACTTC.

The chain combines TRBV9 with TRBJ1-2; D is possibly TRBD1 (5 bases). Germline CDR1 is SGDLS and CDR2 is YYNGEE. V was shortened by 5 bases and J by 1 base, with 12 bases between the two germline ends. CDR3 size: 14 residues. For the CDR3, the DNA is TGTGCCAGCAGACAGGAACCTAATAACTATGGCTACACCTTC. As protein: CASRQEPNNYGYTF.

This chain links TRBV10-3 with TRBJ2-1, with 8 bases fitting TRBD2. V trimming: 0 bases; J trimming: 6 bases; junction bases outside the gene matches: 4. Germline V gene data show CDR1 as ENHRY and CDR2 as SYGVKD. The CDR3 contains 15 residues. This CDR3 reads CAISESAGGSNEQFF. The CDR3 DNA follows: TGTGCCATCAGTGAGTCTGCGGGAGGCAGCAATGAGCAGTTCTTC.

The V call is TRBV27, the J call TRBJ1-4; D uncertain. With 3 bases removed from V and 6 bases from J, the gap between germline ends came to 17 bases. The CDR3 covers 16 residues. Germline V lookup: CDR1 MNHEY, CDR2 SMNVEV (reference sequence). The CDR3 DNA follows: TGTGCCAGCAGTTTTAGAGGCAAGGCTTCTGATGAAAAACTGTTTTTT. Its protein product is CASSFRGKASDEKLFF.

V is TRBV6-5 and J is TRBJ2-1; a possible D gene is TRBD1 (7 bases). V lost 2 bases and J 3 bases, leaving 11 bases between the germline ends. Germline CDR1 MNHEY, CDR2 SVGAGI. CDR3 length: 15 residues. CDR3 nucleotides: TGTGCCAGCAGTTACCGGCAGGGGGGCTACAATGAGCAGTTCTTC. It is translated as CASSYRQGGYNEQFF.

The chain carries TRBV29-1 and TRBJ2-3; possible D gene TRBD2, 5 bases. The CDR3 totals 13 residues. Trimming left V 5 bases short and J 2 bases short, with 11 bases between. CDR1 SQVTM and CDR2 ANQGSEA come from the germline V gene. The CDR3 coding sequence is TGCAGCGTTCGGGGTAGCGTCACAGATACGCAGTATTTT. As protein: CSVRGSVTDTQYF.

This rearrangement joins TRBV9 to TRBJ2-7; 10 bases are shared with TRBD2. J was trimmed by 2 bases and V by 0 bases; bases with no gene match: 11. The germline V gene has CDR1 SGDLS and CDR2 YYNGEE. The CDR3 has 18 residues. CDR3 protein: CASSVGPPASGGPYEQYF. The CDR3 DNA reads as TGTGCCAGCAGCGTAGGACCCCCGGCTAGCGGGGGACCCTACGAGCAGTACTTC.

The chain uses TRBV2 and TRBJ1-1, with D tentatively TRBD1 (5 bases). Germline lookup yields CDR1 SNHLY and CDR2 FYNNEI. This CDR3 is built from 13 residues. Trimming took 6 bases from V and 3 from J, leaving 11 bases between them. CDR3 coding DNA: TGTGCCAGCAGAGACGGGACGGACACTGAAGCTTTCTTT. This translates into CASRDGTDTEAFF.

The V call is TRBV2, the J call TRBJ2-1; TRBD2 agrees at 8 bases. This CDR3 spans 17 amino acids. V lost 7 bases to trimming and J lost 5 bases; unmatched junction nucleotides: 16. CDR1 SNHLY and CDR2 FYNNEI come from the germline V gene. The CDR3 here is CASIPGGLYGLNNEQFF. The CDR3 bases are TGTGCCAGCATACCGGGGGGGTTATACGGACTGAACAATGAGCAGTTCTTC.

The chain combines TRBV6-1 with TRBJ1-1; D uncertain. Germline lookup yields CDR1 MNHNS and CDR2 SASEGT. The CDR3 sequence is 11 residues long. V gave up 7 bases and J gave up 4 bases, with 7 bases separating them. The DNA for the CDR3 is TGTGCCAGCAATACGGGCACTGAAGCTTTCTTT. It codes for CASNTGTEAFF.

This clone was seen only once. The rearrangement joins TRBV2 to TRBJ2-7; 10 nucleotides align to TRBD1. Unmatched junction bases numbered 9, after V lost 5 bases and J lost 2 bases. Per germline, CDR1 SNHLY and CDR2 FYNNEI. The CDR3 sequence is 16 residues long. This CDR3 is CASSLQGQGNPYEQYF. The DNA of the CDR3 is TGTGCCAGCAGTTTACAGGGACAGGGGAACCCCTACGAGCAGTACTTC.

The chain joins TRBV6-5 to TRBJ2-1; D ambiguous. The germline V gene encodes CDR1 MNHEY and CDR2 SVGAGI. Trimming cost V 2 bases and J 0 bases, with 8 bases left between them. CDR3 size: 15 residues. Here the CDR3 reads CASSYLLSSYNEQFF. Written as DNA, the CDR3 is TGTGCCAGCAGTTACCTTCTTAGCTCCTACAATGAGCAGTTCTTC.

This rearrangement joins TRBV27 to TRBJ2-7; 9 nucleotides match TRBD1. The CDR3 is made up of 13 amino acids. With 8 bases clipped from V and 2 bases from J, the junction kept 4 bases outside the gene matches. The V gene's germline CDR1 is MNHEY and CDR2 SMNVEV (reference sequence). The CDR3 DNA follows: TGTGCCAGCTCCGGGACAGGGACCTACGAGCAGTACTTC. Its translation is CASSGTGTYEQYF.

The chain employs TRBV25-1 and TRBJ2-1, with TRBD2 matching 11 bases. J gave up 2 bases and V 6 bases, and 0 bases lay outside the gene matches. Germline lookup yields CDR1 MGHDK and CDR2 SYGVNS. The CDR3 runs 14 residues. The CDR3 loop reads CASRLAGAYNEQFF. CDR3 bases: TGTGCCAGCAGACTAGCGGGAGCCTACAATGAGCAGTTCTTC.

The V call is TRBV11-3, the J call TRBJ2-2, with TRBD1 matching over 8 bases. Losses at the gene ends were 5 bases for V and 4 bases for J; bases not matched to a gene: 9. CDR1 is SGHNT, CDR2 YENEEA, per germline. CDR3 length equals 16 residues. The CDR3 protein is CASSPGTGRSTGELFF. The DNA for the CDR3 is TGTGCCAGCAGCCCCGGGACAGGACGAAGCACCGGGGAGCTGTTTTTT.

This chain uses TRBV15 with TRBJ2-5, with 9 bases fitting TRBD2. Germline lookup yields CDR1 LNHNV and CDR2 YYDKDF (reference sequence). CDR3 size: 17 residues. Trimming took 1 base from V and 2 from J; bases not matched to a gene: 8. The CDR3 DNA reads as TGTGCCACCAGCAGAGGCGATTCAGCGGGGGGACAAGAGACCCAGTACTTC. Its protein product is CATSRGDSAGGQETQYF.

The rearrangement joins TRBV19 to TRBJ1-5, with D perhaps TRBD1 (6 bases). Germline CDR1 and CDR2: LNHDA and SQIVND (reference sequence). CDR3 length equals 16 residues. The V gene lost 2 bases and the J gene lost 4 bases, with 15 bases spanning the gap. This CDR3 is CASSITAGEYNQPQHF. The DNA for the CDR3 is TGTGCCAGTAGTATAACGGCAGGGGAGTATAATCAGCCCCAGCATTTT.